The source of this TCR beta chain is a study of blood T cell repertoires in COVID-19. About the study: Both acute and convalescent COVID-19 samples were obtained from the United States, Italy and Spain.

This clone was counted once. TCRdb's copy holds only in-frame clones and misses some; the assay was immunoSEQ multiplex PCR. The sample consists of 250,000 to 300,000 clones, 88% of them appearing once. Seattle patients were enrolled while actively infected and followed longitudinally. The clonotype originates from a woman between 70 and 85 years old with COVID-19, enrolled during active disease. Source material: peripheral blood.

The CDR3 here is CASSLSITLVGGTEAFF. The CDR3 DNA reads TGTGCCAGCAGTTTATCGATAACCCTAGTGGGAGGGACTGAAGCTTTCTTT. The chain couples TRBV28 to TRBJ1-1; D is unclear. Germline-derived CDR1 and CDR2 are MDHEN and SYDVKM. The CDR3 is 17 residues long. V was trimmed by 1 base and J by 5 bases, leaving 20 bases between them.